Shown below are 28 T cell receptor beta chains from a single sample sequenced in a study of blood T cell repertoires in COVID-19. Profiling relied on immunoSEQ multiplex PCR, and the TCRdb table lists in-frame clones only, not all of them. The sample consists of some 260,000 clones, approximately 89% of them appearing once. Sequencing was done on a sample of peripheral blood. All receptors derive from a woman in her seventies with COVID-19, enrolled during active disease.

The genes are TRBV27 and TRBJ1-5, with TRBD1 matching 8 bases. Per the germline V gene, CDR1 is MNHEY and CDR2 is SMNVEV (reference sequence). This CDR3 region has 14 residues. Losses at the gene ends were 5 bases for V and 7 bases for J; bases not matched to a gene: 7. The CDR3 sequence: CASSPTRTGQPQHF. The CDR3 DNA reads TGTGCCAGCAGTCCAACCCGGACAGGGCAGCCCCAGCATTTT.

This chain connects TRBV29-1 to TRBJ1-1; the match to TRBD1 covers 8 bases. V gave up 8 bases and J gave up 4 bases; unmatched junction bases: 9. This CDR3 contains 13 residues. Germline CDR1 reads SQVTM; CDR2 reads ANQGSEA. The CDR3 loop is CSTGQGRFTEAFF. DNA of the CDR3: TGCAGCACCGGACAGGGACGTTTCACTGAAGCTTTCTTT.

The chain couples TRBV5-1 to TRBJ1-4, with TRBD1 as a possible D gene (5 bases). Germline loops: CDR1 SGHRS, CDR2 YFSETQ. CDR3 length: 16 residues. The V and J ends lost 4 bases and 0 bases respectively, with 13 bases between them. This CDR3 reads CASSLKTGPTNEKLFF. The CDR3 DNA reads TGCGCCAGCAGCCTCAAAACAGGCCCAACTAATGAAAAACTGTTTTTT.

V gene TRBV6-6 combines with J gene TRBJ2-7; TRBD2 might be the D (6 bases). The germline gives CDR1 MNHNY, CDR2 SVGAGI (reference sequence). CDR3 length: 15 amino acids. Between the trimmed V and J ends, which lost 6 bases and 0 bases, there was a span of 15 bases. As DNA, the CDR3 is TGTGCCAGCAGACAGGAAGCGGGCCTCTCCTACGAGCAGTACTTC. Its translation: CASRQEAGLSYEQYF.

The chain joins TRBV5-1 to TRBJ2-7, with TRBD1 identical over 7 bases. The germline V gene has CDR1 SGHRS and CDR2 YFSETQ. The CDR3 is made up of 14 amino acids. Trimming at V came to 1 base and at J to 4 bases, leaving 5 bases not matched to a gene. CDR3 protein: CASSLTQQGYEQYF. DNA for the CDR3: TGCGCCAGCAGCTTGACCCAACAGGGGTACGAGCAGTACTTC.

The V and J genes are TRBV28 and TRBJ1-4; D remains ambiguous. Trimming left V 6 bases short and J 0 bases short, with 11 bases between. CDR3 length: 15 amino acids. Germline V gene lookup returns CDR1 MDHEN and CDR2 SYDVKM. CDR3 sequence (DNA): TGTGCCAGCAGAGGCAGGTTTGCAACTAATGAAAAACTGTTTTTT. This codes for CASRGRFATNEKLFF.

About this clone: At one of its ends the junction is not consistent with the germline gene, which may arise from a read error. The chain recombines TRBV24-1 with TRBJ1-5; possible D gene TRBD1, 6 bases. Per the germline V gene, CDR1 is KGHDR and CDR2 is SFDVKD. This CDR3 has 12 residues. For the CDR3, the DNA is TGTGCCACCAGTGATTTGCAGGGGCCCAAGCATTTT. Translation gives CATSDLQGPKHF.

The V call is TRBV28, the J call TRBJ2-1, with 11 bases aligning to TRBD2. Trimming cost V 4 bases and J 5 bases; bases outside gene matches: 10. This CDR3 spans 17 amino acids. CDR1 and CDR2 (germline): MDHEN, SYDVKM. CDR3 sequence (DNA): TGTGCCAGCAGTTCCTGGCAACTAGCGGGAGATCACAATGAGCAGTTCTTC. Translation gives CASSSWQLAGDHNEQFF.

The chain joins TRBV9 to TRBJ1-6; 8 positions agree with TRBD1. After removal of 4 bases from V and 6 bases from J, the junction contained 6 bases not matched to a gene. Germline V gene data show CDR1 as SGDLS and CDR2 as YYNGEE. The CDR3 runs 15 residues. CDR3 region: CASSYRDRFNSPLHF. DNA for the CDR3: TGTGCCAGCAGCTACCGGGACAGGTTTAATTCACCCCTCCACTTT.

The V call is TRBV5-1, the J call TRBJ2-7; TRBD2 matches at 7 bases. There are 15 residues in the CDR3. With 1 base clipped from V and 2 bases from J, the junction kept 6 bases outside the gene matches. From germline, CDR1 is SGHRS and CDR2 YFSETQ. The CDR3 nucleotides read TGCGCCAGCAGCTTGCGCCAGGGAGGGACCTACGAGCAGTACTTC. Protein: CASSLRQGGTYEQYF. Together with reference TRBV5-1 and TRBJ2-7, the CDR3 gives the full variable domain: KAGVTQTPRYLIKTRGQQVTLSCSPISGHRSVSWYQQTPGQGLQFLFEYFSETQRNKGNFPGRFSGRQFSNSRSEMNVSTLELGDSALYLCASSLRQGGTYEQYFGPGTRLTVT.

This clone is a singleton in its sample. The rearrangement joins TRBV29-1 to TRBJ1-1, with 11 nucleotides matching TRBD1. The CDR3 runs 13 residues. The V gene's germline CDR1 is SQVTM and CDR2 ANQGSEA. V lost 7 bases and J lost 5; bases outside the gene matches: 6. CDR3 sequence (DNA): TGCAGCGCCCCGGGACAGGGGGGAACTGAAGCTTTCTTT. It translates to CSAPGQGGTEAFF. The variable domain in full, with the rest retrieved from reference TRBV29-1 and TRBJ1-1, is SAVISQKPSRDICQRGTSLTIQCQVDSQVTMMFWYRQQPGQSLTLIATANQGSEATYESGFVIDKFPISRPNLTFSTLTVSNMSPEDSSIYLCSAPGQGGTEAFFGQGTRLTVV.

The V and J genes are TRBV5-6 and TRBJ1-2, with D possibly TRBD1 on 6 matching bases. The CDR3 covers 13 residues. Trimming cost V 4 bases and J 8 bases, with 15 bases left between them. Germline V CDR1 and CDR2: SGHDT, YYEEEE. CDR3 in amino acids: CASSLTGLDGYTF. CDR3 in DNA: TGTGCCAGCAGCCTCACAGGGTTAGACGGCTACACCTTC.

This chain joins TRBV6-1 and TRBJ1-5, with TRBD1 as a possible D gene (5 bases). Germline values: CDR1 MNHNS, CDR2 SASEGT. The CDR3 sequence is 15 residues long. V lost 3 bases, J lost 3 bases, and 12 bases lay in between. CDR3: CASSDRVGHNQPQHF. In DNA form, the CDR3 reads TGTGCCAGCAGTGATAGGGTGGGGCACAATCAGCCCCAGCATTTT.

The V call is TRBV2, the J call TRBJ2-1; 8 bases are a match to TRBD1. Germline trimming cut 6 bases from V and 7 bases from J; bases unmatched to any gene: 11. Germline assignment: CDR1 SNHLY and CDR2 FYNNEI. This CDR3 spans 15 amino acids. The CDR3 region is CASRKGRTGRNEQFF. The CDR3 DNA sequence: TGTGCCAGCAGGAAAGGGAGGACAGGGCGGAATGAGCAGTTCTTC.

As regards this clone: Distinct nucleotide sequences in the sample also encode this CDR3. The rearrangement joins TRBV12-3 or TRBV12-4 to TRBJ1-2; D unclear. The CDR3 is 11 amino acids. Trimming took 6 bases from V and 2 from J, leaving 4 bases between them. The CDR3 region has the DNA TGTGCCAGCAGCCTCAACTATGGCTACACCTTC. It translates to CASSLNYGYTF.

The chain employs TRBV7-3 and TRBJ2-3, with a tentative D call TRBD1 (6 bases). With 5 bases removed from V and 2 bases from J, the gap between germline ends came to 14 bases. The CDR3 loop spans 15 amino acids. Germline V lookup: CDR1 SGHTA, CDR2 FQGTGA. DNA for the CDR3: TGTGCCAGCAGCCGCTCAGGGACATCCACAGATACGCAGTATTTT. Amino acid sequence: CASSRSGTSTDTQYF.

This clone was found a few times. The V call is TRBV5-1, the J call TRBJ2-5, with TRBD1 matching 9 bases. In germline, CDR1 is SGHRS, CDR2 YFSETQ. The CDR3 length is 15 residues. The V gene end was trimmed by 2 bases and the J gene end by 0 bases; junction bases not matched to a gene: 2. The CDR3 protein is CASSFGQGYQETQYF. DNA of the CDR3: TGCGCCAGCAGCTTCGGACAGGGGTACCAAGAGACCCAGTACTTC.

This CDR3 is CASSRTGADTGELFF. CDR3 bases: TGTGCCAGCAGCCGGACAGGAGCGGACACCGGGGAGCTGTTTTTT. The genes are TRBV5-4 and TRBJ2-2; 7 nucleotides agree with TRBD1. The ends lost 4 bases at V and 3 bases at J; junction bases unmatched: 6. The CDR3 loop spans 15 amino acids. Per the germline V gene, CDR1 is SGHNT and CDR2 is YYREEE (reference sequence).

The chain recombines TRBV29-1 with TRBJ1-1, with 7 bases matching TRBD1. CDR3 size: 11 residues. Germline CDR1 and CDR2: SQVTM and ANQGSEA. With V trimmed by 4 bases and J by 12 bases, 8 bases remained unmatched. As DNA, the CDR3 is TGCAGCGTTGGGGAGACAGGGAGGTCTTTCTTT. Protein: CSVGETGRSFF.

The chain employs TRBV15 and TRBJ2-7, with D possibly being TRBD2 (6 bases). Looked up from germline, CDR1 is LNHNV and CDR2 is YYDKDF (reference sequence). The CDR3 has 16 residues. Trimming left V 0 bases short and J 0 bases short, with 12 bases between. CDR3 coding DNA: TGTGCCACCAGCAGAGACGGGGGATCCTCCTCCTACGAGCAGTACTTC. Translating gives CATSRDGGSSSYEQYF.

V is TRBV7-6 and J is TRBJ1-3; TRBD1 matches 7 bases. After removal of 1 base from V and 3 bases from J, the junction contained 3 bases not matched to a gene. The germline gives CDR1 SGHVS, CDR2 FNYEAQ. The CDR3 runs 15 residues. The CDR3 nucleotides are TGTGCCAGCAGCTTAGGCAGGGACAGTGGAAACACCATATATTTT. Translation gives CASSLGRDSGNTIYF.

The J gene is TRBJ1-1, the V gene TRBV29-1; no reliable D call. Germline V CDR1 and CDR2: SQVTM, ANQGSEA. The CDR3 has 13 residues. V was trimmed by 3 bases and J by 5 bases, leaving 13 bases between them. The CDR3 nucleotides read TGCAGCGTTGACTCGGCCAGGAGGACTGAAGCTTTCTTT. Translation: CSVDSARRTEAFF.

The V gene is TRBV30, the J gene TRBJ1-1; the D is unclear. V was shortened by 2 bases and J by 5 bases, with 12 bases between the two germline ends. The CDR3 consists of 13 residues. Germline values: CDR1 GTSNPN, CDR2 SVGIG (reference sequence). CDR3 in amino acids: CAWSLGGETEAFF. The CDR3 DNA is TGTGCCTGGAGTTTGGGAGGTGAAACTGAAGCTTTCTTT.

Regarding this clone: A read error may account for a junction end that differs from germline. The chain carries TRBV10-3 and TRBJ1-6; possible D gene TRBD1, 6 bases. The CDR3 spans 17 residues. Germline values: CDR1 ENHRY, CDR2 SYGVKD. CDR3 protein: CAISETGGRSSNSPLHF. DNA for the CDR3: TGTGCCATCAGTGAGACGGGGGGCAGGTCCTCTAATTCACCCCTCCACTTT.

This chain connects TRBV6-5 to TRBJ2-7, with 10 nucleotides matching TRBD1. The CDR3 runs 15 residues. J was trimmed by 1 base and V by 6 bases; bases with no gene match: 6. Germline values: CDR1 MNHEY, CDR2 SVGAGI. CDR3 region: CASRTGTGESYEQYF. For the CDR3, the DNA is TGTGCCAGCAGGACCGGGACAGGGGAGTCCTACGAGCAGTACTTC.

This chain connects TRBV24-1 to TRBJ2-1; D gene unclear. Germline CDR1 and CDR2: KGHDR and SFDVKD. Trimming left V 3 bases short and J 0 bases short, with 8 bases between. This CDR3 has 15 amino acids. CDR3 nucleotide sequence: TGTGCCACCAGTGATCTTAGGAGCTCCTACAATGAGCAGTTCTTC. It yields the protein CATSDLRSSYNEQFF.

The J gene is TRBJ1-6, the V gene TRBV7-8; D possibly corresponds to TRBD1 (6 bases). CDR1 and CDR2 from the germline V gene are SGHVS and FQNEAQ. The CDR3 is 13 residues long. The ends were cut back, 5 bases at V and 15 bases at J, with 17 bases in the middle. The CDR3 loop is CASSPGQPPILHF. For the CDR3, the DNA is TGTGCCAGCAGCCCAGGACAGCCTCCGATCCTCCACTTT. Filled out from reference TRBV7-8 and TRBJ1-6, the complete variable domain reads GAGVSQSPRYKVAKRGQDVALRCDPISGHVSLFWYQQALGQGPEFLTYFQNEAQLDKSGLPSDRFFAERPEGSVSTLKIQRTQQEDSAVYLCASSPGQPPILHFGNGTRLTVT.

Ten or more counts support this clone. The chain has TRBV2 and TRBJ2-1; TRBD2 matches 11 bases. CDR3 length: 15 amino acids. Germline CDR1 SNHLY, CDR2 FYNNEI. V lost 6 bases, J lost 3 bases, and 4 bases stayed unmatched. For the CDR3, the DNA is TGTGCCAGCAGGGAGGGGACTAGCGGCTACAATGAGCAGTTCTTC. Amino acid sequence: CASREGTSGYNEQFF.